This T cell receptor beta chain appears in the sequencing data of a study of cytomegalovirus exposure and HLA in healthy donors. Study-wide results and limits: Within an earlier analysis, most TCR beta V segments proved productive either about 90% or about 30% of the time. Being indistinguishable, some V segments were excluded, TRBV6-2 and TRBV6-3 among them. Presence/absence analyses supposed approximately even sequencing depth among donors. Generally TCR sequences proved uncommon, though certain public TCRs appeared in numerous donors.

This clone was picked up a small number of times. The antigen is undetermined. The V gene's germline CDR1 is LNHDA and CDR2 SQIVND (reference sequence). This CDR3 has 14 residues. V gave up 6 bases and J gave up 3 bases; unmatched junction bases: 4. The PCR made use of 60 Vbeta and 13 Jbeta primers. Data came from immunoSEQ multiplex PCR; TCRdb stores just in-frame clones and leaves some out. The sample lists 250,000 to 350,000 clones, 86% occurring once. The rearrangement links TRBV19 to TRBJ1-5; 8 nucleotides line up with TRBD1. Specimen: PBMCs. This receptor was identified in a man in his forties in good health and CMV-seropositive. CDR3 protein: CASRGQGNNQPQHF. As DNA, the CDR3 is TGTGCCAGTAGAGGACAGGGAAACAATCAGCCCCAGCATTTT.